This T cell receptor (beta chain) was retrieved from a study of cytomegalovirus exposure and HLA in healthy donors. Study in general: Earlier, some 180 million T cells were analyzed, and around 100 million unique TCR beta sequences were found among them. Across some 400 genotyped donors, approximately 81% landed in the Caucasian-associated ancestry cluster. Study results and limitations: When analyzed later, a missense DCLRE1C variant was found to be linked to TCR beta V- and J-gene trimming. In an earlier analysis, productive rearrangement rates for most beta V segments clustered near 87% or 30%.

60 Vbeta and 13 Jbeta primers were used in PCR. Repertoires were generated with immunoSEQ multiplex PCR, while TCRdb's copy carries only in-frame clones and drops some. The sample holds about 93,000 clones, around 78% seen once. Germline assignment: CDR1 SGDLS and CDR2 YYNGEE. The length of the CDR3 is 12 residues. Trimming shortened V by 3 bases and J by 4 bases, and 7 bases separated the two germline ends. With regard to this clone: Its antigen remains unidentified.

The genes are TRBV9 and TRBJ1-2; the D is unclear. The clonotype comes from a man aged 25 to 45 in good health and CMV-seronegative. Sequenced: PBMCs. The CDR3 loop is CASSATSYGYTF. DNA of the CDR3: TGTGCCAGCAGCGCGACAAGCTATGGCTACACCTTC.